This TCR beta chain originates from a study of vaccination effects on CD4 cells after COVID-19. Comment on this clone: The antigen is not known.

CDR3 length: 14 amino acids. V dropped 5 bases and J dropped 6 bases, with 14 bases sitting between them. Germline assignment: CDR1 SGHRS and CDR2 YFSETQ. Antigen-specific CD4+ T cells expanded by the ViraFEST assay with viral peptide pools were then sequenced. Once cultured for around 11 days, the cells underwent separation to obtain CD4+ T cells. It was between March and December 2020 that the person had a SARS-CoV-2 infection confirmed by PCR. An HIV-1 Nef peptide pool was the negative control culture. Regarding the study as a whole: Most post-vaccine spike-reactive clones in convalescents were new, not infection-derived.

TCRdb keeps only in-frame clones here, not all; method: immunoSEQ multiplex PCR. In the table there are around 50,000 clones, more than 75% of which are singletons. The specimen comprised CD4+ T cells from PBMCs cultured with HIV peptides, sampled before COVID-19 vaccination. Subset here: HIV-1 Nef peptide pool negative control/reference culture. The sequence derives from a human donor who had a prior SARS-CoV-2 infection. The chain combines TRBV5-1 with TRBJ2-2; D is tentatively TRBD1 or TRBD2 (5 bases each). For the CDR3, the DNA is TGCGCCAGCAGTTCCTCTCTGGGGGCCGGGGAGCTGTTTTTT. Its translation is CASSSSLGAGELFF.